This T cell receptor (beta chain) was captured by sequencing in a study of shared clonotypes between healthy human individuals (dated by TCRdb to 2020 to 2021). Regarding the complete study: Three men and a couple of women, aged 18 to 49 years, made up the cohort. For each donor, three plates each were used for CD4 naive and CD4 memory, two plates were used for CD8 naive, and one plate was used for CD8 memory. The study deeply sequenced blood TCR repertoires of about 5 healthy adults to estimate repertoire size and the extent of clonotype sharing between individuals. Libraries were prepared and TCR repertoires were sequenced by different laboratories using diverse techniques, in order to increase sequencing depth and limit assay-specific biases. Per donor, leukapheresis produced somewhere between about 0.9 and 9.5 billion PBMCs.

Healthy HIV-negative adults with no recently reported acute infections or vaccinations were included as donors. Every donor was a Caucasian adult residing in Nashville, Tennessee, USA. Magnetic negative selection was used to enrich CD4+ T cells, after which naive cells were positively selected on CD45RA and the negative fraction became the memory subset. Blood was collected by leukapheresis, and PBMCs were isolated by Ficoll-Histopaque density gradient centrifugation and then cryopreserved in liquid nitrogen vapor phase. Analytical flow cytometry was used to check the purity and quantity of every magnetically sorted T cell population. Genomic DNA was isolated from every sorted fraction and measured by UV absorbance on a Nanodrop 2000c. The CDR3 has 18 amino acids, counting the end cysteine and phenylalanine. Left in the record is the CDR3 DNA by itself, 54 bases read in frame from the first base. CDR1 and CDR2 are drawn from the germline V gene: MDHEN, SYDVKM.

With regard to this clone: What antigen it recognizes has not been identified. The junction shows a germline mismatch at one end, possibly a read error.

Overall study results and their limits: Clonotypes shared by all four sorted-subset donors showed higher generation probabilities than non-shared clonotypes. Naive subsets generally had larger estimated clonotype richness than memory subsets. Based on pairwise subsampling, the degree of clonotype sharing among donors was expected to be affected by sequencing depth. The small number of donors limited the genetic and exposure-history diversity represented. About 5% of naive CD4, 3% to 4% of naive CD8, approximately 2% of memory CD4, and about 0.4% of memory CD8 clonotypes were shared across a few donors. Rarefaction of sorted-subset datasets indicated incomplete sequencing despite the large sequencing depth. Only blood was sampled, and tissue TCR repertoires likely differ from those in blood.

TCR CDR3 regions were amplified from genomic DNA by multiplex PCR using the deep immunoSEQ assay. Extracted genomic DNA from each cell subset was distributed evenly across all wells of several immunoSEQ 96-well plates, and each plate was treated as a replicate. Each replicate PCR for sorted subsets received about 0.2 ug genomic DNA, equal to around 32,000 T cell genomes. Purified libraries were quantified with a Qubit 3.0 fluorometer, sized on a Bioanalyzer 2100, and re-quantified with the KAPA Library Quantification kit. Each immunoSEQ 96-well plate was sequenced on its own single-read 150-cycle Illumina NextSeq 550 flow cell. Per the source publication's procedure: Because the immunoSEQ output included only junctional sequences and no quality scores, the filtering could not be the same as the filtering used for full-length reads. Sequences were annotated with PyIR, a Python wrapper for IgBLAST v1.9, using IMGT germline references to assign V/J genes and CDR3. Any read was removed if the V/J assignment was weak (E-value above 1e-6), the CDR3 was missing, or the read contained stop codons, out-of-frame junctions, or ambiguous translated residues. A V3J clonotype was defined by an identical inferred V gene, J gene, and CDR3 amino acid sequence. To compute the percentage overlap between repertoires, the number of shared unique clonotypes was divided by the size of the smaller repertoire. Repertoire richness was assessed with RTK rarefaction, the Chao1 estimator, and Recon v2.1 estimates of unobserved clonotypes. OLGA was used to compute generation probabilities for all TCRbeta clonotypes that the gDNA method yielded from four donors. TCRdb retrieved this table from immuneACCESS and kept in-frame rearrangements only. Not all clones are present; in checked studies, unresolved V genes account for under half, and no reason is known for the remainder. The DNA gave D and trimming, while V, J and clone size come from that table. A total of roughly 2 million clones appear in this sample, 95% of them only once. The ten largest clones capture 0.1% to 0.15% of the sample.

The TCR was taken from a man aged 18 to 29 in good health. Sample: naive CD4+ T cells sorted from blood. According to the study, the label for this sample's cell subset or site signals: CD45RA+ positively selected. The chain is encoded by TRBV28 joined to TRBJ1-2, with 7 central nucleotides matching TRBD1. The DNA sequence is TGTGCCAGCAGCTTATTCCGGAGTAATCTTGGGACAGATTATGGCTACACCTTC. Translated, it reads CASSLFRSNLGTDYGYTF.